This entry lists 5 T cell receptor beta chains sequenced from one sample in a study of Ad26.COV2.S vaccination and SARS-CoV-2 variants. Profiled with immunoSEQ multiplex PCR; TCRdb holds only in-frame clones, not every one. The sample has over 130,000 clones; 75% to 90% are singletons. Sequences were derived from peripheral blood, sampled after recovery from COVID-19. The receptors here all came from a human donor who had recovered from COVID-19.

CDR3 in DNA: TGTGCCAGCAGTCCCGGGAGCCAGGCTATGAACACCGGGGAGCTGTTTTTT. Its translation: CASSPGSQAMNTGELFF. The chain links TRBV6-7 to TRBJ2-2, with D possibly matching TRBD2 (6 bases). TRBV6-7 is sorted into the ORF group, with uncertain function. Trimming cost V 5 bases and J 1 base, with 17 bases left between them. This CDR3 comprises 17 residues.

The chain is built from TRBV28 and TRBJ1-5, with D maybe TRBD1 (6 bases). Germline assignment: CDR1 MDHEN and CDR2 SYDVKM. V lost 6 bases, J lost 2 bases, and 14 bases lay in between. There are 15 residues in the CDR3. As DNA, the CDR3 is TGTGCCAGCAGCCTCACAGGGTTCGGCAATCAGCCCCAGCATTTT. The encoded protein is CASSLTGFGNQPQHF.

DNA of the CDR3: TGTGCCAGCAGCTTGGTGACGGAGTATGGCTACACCTTC. Encoded protein: CASSLVTEYGYTF. The genes are TRBV5-6 and TRBJ1-2; D remains unclear. V shed 0 bases and J shed 5 bases, with 8 bases lying between them. CDR3 length equals 13 residues. Germline CDR1 is SGHDT and CDR2 is YYEEEE.

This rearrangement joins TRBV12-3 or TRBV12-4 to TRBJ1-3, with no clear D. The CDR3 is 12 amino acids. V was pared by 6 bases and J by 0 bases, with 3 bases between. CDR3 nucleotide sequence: TGTGCCAGCAGGGTCTCTGGAAACACCATATATTTT. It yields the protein CASRVSGNTIYF.

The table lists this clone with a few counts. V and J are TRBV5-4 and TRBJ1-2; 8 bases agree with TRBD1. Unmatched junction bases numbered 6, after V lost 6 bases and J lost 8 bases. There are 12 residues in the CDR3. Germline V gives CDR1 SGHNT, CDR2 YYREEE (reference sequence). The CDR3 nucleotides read TGTGCCAGCACCATGGACAGGGAAGGCTACACCTTC. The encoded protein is CASTMDREGYTF.